The 18 T cell receptor beta chains presented below share a single source sample, sequenced in a study of Ad26.COV2.S vaccination and SARS-CoV-2 variants. The assay was immunoSEQ multiplex PCR, and TCRdb's table has in-frame clones only and misses some. The data show around 370,000 clones, just over 90% seen once. Sequenced material: peripheral blood, taken after recovery from COVID-19. All receptors derive from a human donor who had recovered from COVID-19.

The gene calls are TRBV6-5 and TRBJ1-1; D is possibly TRBD1 (5 bases). V lost 5 bases and J lost 0, with 7 bases in between. This CDR3 is 13 amino acids long. Germline CDR1 MNHEY, CDR2 SVGAGI. The DNA for the CDR3 is TGTGCCAGCAGTCCAGGGATGAACACTGAAGCTTTCTTT. Amino acid sequence: CASSPGMNTEAFF.

The chain is built from TRBV6-4 and TRBJ1-2; 12 positions match TRBD1. The V gene end was trimmed by 5 bases and the J gene end by 3 bases; junction bases not matched to a gene: 16. The CDR3 consists of 19 residues. Germline CDR1 and CDR2: MRHNA and SNTAGT. The CDR3: CASSSTGGTGGPQDYGYTF. In DNA form, the CDR3 reads TGTGCCAGCAGTTCGACTGGCGGGACAGGGGGCCCTCAAGACTATGGCTACACCTTC.

CDR3 sequence reads: CASTWAGAFENYGYTF. CDR3 DNA: TGTGCCAGCACCTGGGCAGGCGCCTTCGAAAACTATGGCTACACCTTC. The chain couples TRBV5-6 to TRBJ1-2; D ambiguous. The germline V and J ends were trimmed by 6 bases and 2 bases, with 20 bases remaining between them. This CDR3 has 16 residues. CDR1 and CDR2 (germline): SGHDT, YYEEEE. The variable domain in full, completed from reference TRBV5-6 and TRBJ1-2, reads DAGVTQSPTHLIKTRGQQVTLRCSPKSGHDTVSWYQQALGQGPQFIFQYYEEEERQRGNFPDRFSGHQFPNYSSELNVNALLLGDSALYLCASTWAGAFENYGYTFGSGTRLTVV.

The chain employs TRBV2 and TRBJ2-1; no clear D. V shed 3 bases and J shed 8 bases, with 17 bases lying between them. CDR1 and CDR2 (germline): SNHLY, FYNNEI. The CDR3 loop spans 15 amino acids. In DNA, the CDR3 is TGTGCCAGCAGTGATTTATCCCGCGCGACGCATGAGCAGTTCTTC. Protein sequence: CASSDLSRATHEQFF.

In its sample, this clone was seen a few times. This chain joins TRBV5-6 and TRBJ2-7; D unclear. CDR1 SGHDT and CDR2 YYEEEE come from the germline V gene. The CDR3 totals 12 residues. The V end was cut by 2 bases, the J end by 4 bases, with 7 bases between. This chain's CDR3 is CASSFDVYEQYF. CDR3 bases: TGTGCCAGCAGCTTCGATGTTTACGAGCAGTACTTC.

The count of this clone is one. This sequence joins TRBV7-9 and TRBJ1-2; D not resolved. The germline CDR1 and CDR2 sequences are SEHNR and FQNEAQ (reference sequence). The CDR3 runs 13 residues. Trimming pared 3 bases from V and 2 bases from J, leaving 7 bases between. CDR3 loop: CASSFTDNYGYTF. The CDR3 coding sequence is TGTGCCAGCAGCTTTACGGACAACTATGGCTACACCTTC.

This chain joins TRBV7-2 and TRBJ1-2; D remains unclear. CDR1 and CDR2 from the germline V gene are SGHTA and FQGNSA. The germline V and J ends were trimmed by 5 bases and 2 bases, with 15 bases remaining between them. The CDR3 has 15 amino acids. CDR3 amino acids: CASSPRVRANYGYTF. The CDR3 DNA is TGTGCCAGCAGCCCCCGGGTTCGGGCCAACTATGGCTACACCTTC. The entire variable domain, with the rest obtained from reference TRBV7-2 and TRBJ1-2, is as follows: GAGVSQSPSNKVTEKGKDVELRCDPISGHTALYWYRQSLGQGLEFLIYFQGNSAPDKSGLPSDRFSAERTGGSVSTLTIQRTQQEDSAVYLCASSPRVRANYGYTFGSGTRLTVV.

This clone was found once. This chain connects TRBV27 to TRBJ1-5, with D perhaps matching TRBD1 (6 bases). Trimming pared 5 bases from V and 0 bases from J, leaving 11 bases between. Germline V gene data show CDR1 as MNHEY and CDR2 as SMNVEV (reference sequence). The CDR3 spans 15 residues. CDR3 region: CASSADRYSNQPQHF. CDR3 in DNA: TGTGCCAGCAGTGCCGACAGGTATAGCAATCAGCCCCAGCATTTT.

The chain is built from TRBV25-1 and TRBJ1-6, with a weak D call TRBD1 (6 bases). Germline CDR1 and CDR2: MGHDK and SYGVNS. This CDR3 is 15 amino acids long. V lost 8 bases, J lost 4 bases, and 15 bases lay in between. CDR3 coding DNA: TGTGCCAGCGCGAGGGGGACCTTTTATAATTCACCCCTCCACTTT. Its protein product is CASARGTFYNSPLHF.

This chain links TRBV11-2 with TRBJ1-4; 9 bases are a match to TRBD1. V lost 5 bases to trimming and J lost 7 bases; unmatched junction nucleotides: 8. Germline-derived CDR1 and CDR2 are SGHAT and FQNNGV. The CDR3 loop spans 15 amino acids. The CDR3 DNA follows: TGTGCCAGCAGCCTGGACAGGGGAGTACGTGAAAAACTGTTTTTT. It codes for CASSLDRGVREKLFF. The full variable domain, its missing parts supplied by reference TRBV11-2 and TRBJ1-4, is EAGVAQSPRYKIIEKRQSVAFWCNPISGHATLYWYQQILGQGPKLLIQFQNNGVVDDSQLPKDRFSAERLKGVDSTLKIQPAKLEDSAVYLCASSLDRGVREKLFFGSGTQLSVL.

CDR3 DNA sequence: TGTGCCAGCAGCTTGAGTCCTAGCAATCAGCCCCAGCATTTT. Protein: CASSLSPSNQPQHF. The chain recombines TRBV5-5 with TRBJ1-5; D is undetermined. The CDR3 is 14 amino acids. The germline gives CDR1 SGHKS, CDR2 YYEKEE (reference sequence). Trimming left V 1 base short and J 0 bases short, with 5 bases between.

The chain uses TRBV5-6 and TRBJ1-5, with D perhaps TRBD1 (5 bases). The ends were cut back, 1 base at V and 1 base at J, with 9 bases in the middle. CDR1 is SGHDT and CDR2 is YYEEEE in the germline V gene. The CDR3 has 15 residues. The CDR3 bases are TGTGCCAGCAGCTTGCTAGGGGAAAGCAATCAGCCCCAGCATTTT. Its translation is CASSLLGESNQPQHF.

The chain has TRBV5-6 and TRBJ1-5; D is undetermined. V was cut by 1 base and J by 0 bases, with 5 bases left in between. Germline lookup yields CDR1 SGHDT and CDR2 YYEEEE. The CDR3 is 14 residues long. The CDR3 protein is CASSLRTSNQPQHF. DNA of the CDR3: TGTGCCAGCAGCTTGCGTACTAGCAATCAGCCCCAGCATTTT. Variable domain in full (rest from reference TRBV5-6 and TRBJ1-5): DAGVTQSPTHLIKTRGQQVTLRCSPKSGHDTVSWYQQALGQGPQFIFQYYEEEERQRGNFPDRFSGHQFPNYSSELNVNALLLGDSALYLCASSLRTSNQPQHFGDGTRLSIL.

The chain recombines TRBV13 with TRBJ1-3; D gene ambiguous. Germline CDR1 PRHDT, CDR2 FYEKMQ (reference sequence). The CDR3 has 14 residues. Trimming removed 1 base from V and 0 bases from J, with 4 bases in between. CDR3 residues: CASSLARSGNTIYF. CDR3 sequence (DNA): TGTGCCAGCAGCTTAGCGCGCTCTGGAAACACCATATATTTT.

The chain carries TRBV13 and TRBJ1-2, with a tentative D call TRBD1 (5 bases). Trimming left V 0 bases short and J 3 bases short, with 11 bases between. Germline-derived CDR1 and CDR2 are PRHDT and FYEKMQ (reference sequence). The CDR3 sequence is 15 residues long. CDR3 in DNA: TGTGCCAGCAGCTTAGGCGGGCAGGGCGACTATGGCTACACCTTC. This codes for CASSLGGQGDYGYTF.

The J gene is TRBJ1-1, the V gene TRBV20-1, with TRBD1 as a possible D gene (5 bases). The CDR3 is made up of 13 amino acids. The V and J ends lost 5 bases and 1 base respectively, with 11 bases between them. Germline assignment: CDR1 DFQATT and CDR2 SNEGSKA (reference sequence). The CDR3 protein is CSACAQGNTEAFF. Here the CDR3 DNA reads TGCAGTGCTTGTGCTCAGGGGAACACTGAAGCTTTCTTT.

The chain combines TRBV7-9 with TRBJ1-1, with unresolved D. This CDR3 spans 11 amino acids. Germline CDR1 and CDR2: SEHNR and FQNEAQ (reference sequence). The CDR3 loop is CALGTNTEAFF. The DNA of the CDR3 is TGTGCTTTGGGAACGAACACTGAAGCTTTCTTT.

This chain links TRBV10-3 with TRBJ2-7; D tentatively fits TRBD1 or TRBD2 (7 bases each). CDR1 and CDR2 (germline): ENHRY, SYGVKD. Trimming took off 3 bases at V and 3 bases at J, with 18 bases between the two ends. The CDR3 extends over 16 amino acids. This chain's CDR3 is CAISESRGGALYEQYF. CDR3 DNA sequence: TGTGCCATCAGTGAAAGCAGGGGGGGGGCTCTCTACGAGCAGTACTTC.